The 12 T cell receptor beta chains listed next were all sequenced from one sample in a study of CD8+ T cells in alopecia areata. Following extraction, RNA underwent reverse transcription to cDNA, which served as the sequencing template. Sequenced by immunoSEQ multiplex PCR; TCRdb stores in-frame clones only, minus some. Of roughly 100,000 clones in the sample, roughly 50% were seen once. Material: CD4+ T cells sorted from blood. Source of these receptors: a human donor in good health.

The chain uses TRBV7-2 and TRBJ1-2; TRBD1 might be the D (5 bases). Looked up from germline, CDR1 is SGHTA and CDR2 is FQGNSA. V was shortened by 3 bases and J by 7 bases, with 9 bases between the two germline ends. The CDR3 contains 12 residues. The CDR3 DNA sequence: TGTGCCAGCAGCTTCGGCGGGGGTGGCTACACCTTC. Encoded protein: CASSFGGGGYTF.

In nucleotides, the CDR3 is TGTGCCAGCAGCTTGAGGCAGGGTAAAGAGACCCAGTACTTC. Residues: CASSLRQGKETQYF. This rearrangement joins TRBV13 to TRBJ2-5; possibly TRBD1 for D (5 bases). This CDR3 has 14 residues. From germline, CDR1 is PRHDT and CDR2 FYEKMQ (reference sequence). The ends were cut back, 3 bases at V and 3 bases at J, with 11 bases in the middle.

This sequence joins TRBV6-5 and TRBJ1-1; TRBD1 might be the D (5 bases). Per germline, CDR1 MNHEY and CDR2 SVGAGI. Between the trimmed V and J ends, which lost 0 bases and 1 base, there was a span of 12 bases. The CDR3 loop spans 16 amino acids. The CDR3, as DNA: TGTGCCAGCAGTTACTCGGCAGGGCGCACGAACACTGAAGCTTTCTTT. Amino acids: CASSYSAGRTNTEAFF.

The V and J genes are TRBV15 and TRBJ2-5; a possible D gene is TRBD1 (6 bases). V lost 4 bases and J lost 2, with 11 bases in between. Germline V CDR1 and CDR2: LNHNV, YYDKDF (reference sequence). The CDR3 contains 14 residues. This chain's CDR3 is CATSKGDLQETQYF. CDR3 sequence (DNA): TGTGCCACCAGCAAGGGGGACCTACAAGAGACCCAGTACTTC.

The chain joins TRBV27 to TRBJ1-3; a possible D gene is TRBD1 (6 bases). The CDR3 has 14 residues. Trimming shortened V by 11 bases and J by 0 bases, and 14 bases separated the two germline ends. Germline CDR1 MNHEY, CDR2 SMNVEV (reference sequence). In nucleotides, the CDR3 is TGTGCCTCCAGGGGCACAAGCTCTGGAAACACCATATATTTT. Translated, it gives CASRGTSSGNTIYF.

The chain combines TRBV5-4 with TRBJ2-1; D could derive from TRBD1 or TRBD2 (5 bases each). Trimming left V 4 bases short and J 2 bases short, with 25 bases between. Germline V gene sequence: CDR1 SGHNT, CDR2 YYREEE (reference sequence). There are 19 residues in the CDR3. The CDR3 DNA sequence: TGTGCCAGCAGCCTACCCGGGAACCAGGGAATCATCCCCTACAATGAGCAGTTCTTC. This encodes CASSLPGNQGIIPYNEQFF.

The table lists this clone with a few counts. The J gene is TRBJ2-7, the V gene TRBV6-6; 7 positions agree with TRBD1. With 5 bases clipped from V and 1 base from J, the junction kept 5 bases outside the gene matches. Germline V gene data show CDR1 as MNHNY and CDR2 as SVGAGI (reference sequence). There are 14 residues in the CDR3. The CDR3 nucleotides read TGTGCCAGCAGTCCACGACAGGGTTCCTACGAGCAGTACTTC. It encodes CASSPRQGSYEQYF.

The V gene is TRBV5-1, the J gene TRBJ2-7, with D perhaps TRBD1 (7 bases). Trimming stripped 4 bases from V and 3 bases from J, with 17 bases between. CDR1 is SGHRS and CDR2 is YFSETQ in the germline V gene. The CDR3 covers 15 residues. DNA for the CDR3: TGCGCCAGCAGCCCGGGGGCAGGGGGAATCTACGAGCAGTACTTC. Protein sequence: CASSPGAGGIYEQYF. Combining the CDR3 with reference TRBV5-1 and TRBJ2-7 gives the whole variable domain KAGVTQTPRYLIKTRGQQVTLSCSPISGHRSVSWYQQTPGQGLQFLFEYFSETQRNKGNFPGRFSGRQFSNSRSEMNVSTLELGDSALYLCASSPGAGGIYEQYFGPGTRLTVT.

Regarding this clone: The sample carries other DNA sequences with the same CDR3. V is TRBV29-1 and J is TRBJ1-1; D is undetermined. In germline, CDR1 is SQVTM, CDR2 ANQGSEA. The V and J ends lost 1 base and 0 bases respectively, with 6 bases between them. CDR3 length: 13 amino acids. The DNA of the CDR3 is TGCAGCGTTGAAGGCAGGATGAACACTGAAGCTTTCTTT. It translates to CSVEGRMNTEAFF.

The gene calls are TRBV29-1 and TRBJ2-2; 8 positions agree with TRBD1. Germline V gives CDR1 SQVTM, CDR2 ANQGSEA. Trimming cost V 6 bases and J 6 bases; bases outside gene matches: 6. This CDR3 is built from 13 residues. This CDR3 reads CSVQRTGSGELFF. The CDR3 DNA sequence: TGCAGCGTCCAGCGGACAGGGTCCGGGGAGCTGTTTTTT.

The gene calls are TRBV30 and TRBJ2-7, with D possibly TRBD1 on 5 matching bases. This CDR3 has 14 residues. Germline CDR1 reads GTSNPN; CDR2 reads SVGIG (reference sequence). Trimming cost V 1 base and J 2 bases, with 12 bases left between them. The CDR3 reads CAWSGTARAYEQYF. The CDR3 DNA reads TGTGCCTGGAGTGGCACAGCCAGGGCCTACGAGCAGTACTTC. The variable domain in full, completed from reference TRBV30 and TRBJ2-7, reads SQTIHQWPATLVQPVGSPLSLECTVEGTSNPNLYWYRQAAGRGLQLLFYSVGIGQISSEVPQNLSASRPQDRQFILSSKKLLLSDSGFYLCAWSGTARAYEQYFGPGTRLTVT.

In its sample, this clone was seen a few times. The chain is built from TRBV5-1 and TRBJ2-5; 8 nucleotides align to TRBD1. CDR3 length: 13 residues. V trimming: 4 bases; J trimming: 5 bases; junction bases outside the gene matches: 4. The germline gives CDR1 SGHRS, CDR2 YFSETQ. The CDR3 DNA is TGCGCCAGCAGCGCACAGGGGGGCGAGACCCAGTACTTC. Encoded protein: CASSAQGGETQYF.